This note documents a single TCR beta chain sequence. The sample holds a few counts of this clone. Its recognized antigen is unknown. No base-level quality is on record; no much larger clone is a single base apart. The data originate from a study of beta chain features in type 1 diabetes (dated by TCRdb to the late 2010s). For the study in its entirety: Mean age, gender distribution, total cell number and subset yield did not differ between patients and healthy donors. Regulatory and stem cell-like memory subsets were isolated from only 8 patients and about eight healthy donors, whereas naive and central memory subsets came from all 30 or so donors. Across all samples, some 99 million sorted cells were examined, and cell number per subset correlated strongly with RNA yield. In the study, TCRB repertoires of sorted circulating CD4+ T cell subsets from recently diagnosed type 1 diabetes patients were compared with those of matched healthy donors.

The entire amount of isolated RNA was reverse transcribed using the High Capacity cDNA Reverse Transcription Kit, so the sequenced TCRB transcripts were expressed ones. Naive, central memory and regulatory T cell samples underwent deep immunoSEQ sequencing, averaging around 4 million total reads per sample. Sorted cells were lysed in RLT buffer and RNA was extracted with DNase-treated RNeasy Micro or Mini kits, depending on cell number. To prevent cross-contamination, every cell subset was processed on its own, while patient and healthy donor samples were processed together. TCRB sequences were amplified from cDNA with the immunoSEQ multiplex PCR, producing 87-bp fragments spanning the CDR3 region. Sequencing of the amplicons was done on the Illumina HiSeq platform. Per the original workflow: Synthetic template baselines were used to correct PCR bias computationally, reads within Hamming distance 2 were collapsed together, and singletons that could not be merged were discarded. Reads were aligned against IMGT so that V, D and J genes, CDR3 length and insertions or deletions at six rearrangement sites could be assigned. Within each subset, clonotype counts were normalized to sorted cell number, and only after that were true diversity and Gini coefficients computed with the tcR R package. The overlap coefficient, calculated on TCRB nucleotide sequences, was used to quantify repertoire sharing. Out-of-frame TCRB sequences from naive cells were analyzed as a proxy for the pre-selection repertoire. Imported from immuneACCESS, the table was reduced by TCRdb to in-frame sequences with V and J called. These copies leave out some clones; in studies compared against another copy, an unresolved V gene accounts for under half, and the cause of the remainder is not known. D and trimming were read from the DNA, whereas the V and J calls and clone size are those reported in that table. The sample table records hundreds of thousands of clones; 10% to 15% of these occur just once. About 0.018% of the sample is in the top ten clones.

Each donor gave one peripheral blood draw, roughly 120 mL on average, collected into heparinised tubes. A BD FACSAria II and a panel including CD45RO, CCR7, CD25, CD127, CD95 and CD27 were used to sort naive, central memory, regulatory and stem cell-like memory CD4+ T cells. Purity was above 95% for every sorted population. PBMCs were isolated immediately by Lymphoprep density gradient centrifugation and stained directly without culture. Samples were stained and sorted in pairs, with one healthy donor and one patient per experiment, so that batch effects were minimized. What the study reported, not specific to this receptor: At VDJ recombination sites, type 1 diabetes patients had fewer insertions and more deleted nucleotides, which implies abnormalities in thymic rearrangement. Because small numbers of individuals were included in the HLA sub-analyses, any influence of HLA type on TCRB rearrangement was left unresolved. Because cDNA rather than genomic DNA was sequenced, highly expressing activated cells could have been over-represented, although no difference in activation and CD3 levels was found between groups. The naive, central memory and regulatory TCRB repertoires appeared to resemble one another more closely among patients than among healthy donors. Shorter templates might have been favored by PCR, but patient and control samples were amplified and corrected together, so both groups would have been affected equally by any skew. In all four CD4+ subsets, TCRB CDR3 length was moderately but significantly shorter in type 1 diabetes patients.

The sequenced sample was naive CD4+ T cells from blood. In the paper's terms, the cell subset or site label means: true naive CD4+ T cells. The source of this sequence is a man aged 18 to 29 in good health.

The CDR3 region: CASSQGRRDIQYF. The sequence in DNA is TGTGCCAGTTCGCAGGGAAGGAGAGACATTCAGTACTTC. The chain is made from TRBV18 and TRBJ2-4; TRBD1 is a possible D gene, resting on 5 matching bases. CDR3 length: 13 amino acids, cysteine to phenylalanine. Kept here is only the CDR3 DNA, which spans 39 bases and is read in frame from base 1. Looking up the germline V gene yields CDR1 KGHSH and CDR2 LQKENI. V drops 9 bases and J drops 8 bases, leaving 17 bases in between.